This note documents a single T cell receptor (beta chain) sequence. These data are taken from a study of human T cells and chemical hapten exposure. Across the study: DPC (0.01%) was patch tested on the upper back and read at 6 days.

As for time point: patch test 1, 2 weeks after DPC sensitization. The treatment here: therapeutic diphenylcyclopropenone sensitization with weekly scalp DPC. TCRdb re-derived calls from the RACE reads in MiXCR, one entry per CDR3 protein. The repertoire has some 350,000 distinct CDR3 sequences, 5.5% to 8% of them found once; the top ten carry around 8.2%. Germline V lookup: CDR1 SGHKS, CDR2 YYEKEE (reference sequence). The J segment lost 3 bases and the V segment lost 4 bases, leaving 7 bases of the junction unmatched. The CDR3 length is 14 residues. Here the sequenced sample was whole blood, taken in connection with sensitization to the hapten diphenylcyclopropenone (DPC). V is TRBV5-5 and J is TRBJ2-7; 7 bases fit TRBD1. The TCR was taken from a woman aged 18 to 35 with alopecia areata. Some clones in this sample may be carry-over from other donors' samples. CDR3 protein: CASSRGTEVYEQYF. The CDR3 region has the DNA TGTGCCAGCAGCAGGGGGACAGAGGTCTACGAGCAGTACTTC.